This T cell receptor (beta chain) was sequenced in a study of patients and donors after allogeneic stem cell transplantation. This CDR3 contains 14 residues. V trimming: 4 bases; J trimming: 5 bases; junction bases outside the gene matches: 5. CDR1 is ENHRY and CDR2 is SYGVKD in the germline V gene. TCRdb re-analysed the RT-PCR reads in MiXCR, keeping a single row per CDR3 protein. The data contain about 410,000 distinct CDR3 sequences, more than 15% of them singletons. The TCR sequence derives from a human donor who was either an allogeneic HSCT recipient or a stem cell or donor lymphocyte infusion donor (not recorded which). It is not recorded whose cells these are; they may come from a transplant donor. The specimen was blood, either unsorted or a sorted T cell fraction (not recorded which). V is TRBV10-3 and J is TRBJ2-7; the match to TRBD1 covers 10 bases. The CDR3, as DNA: TGTGCCATCAGTGGAGGACAGGGGGGCCACGAGCAGTACTTC. Translating it yields CAISGGQGGHEQYF.